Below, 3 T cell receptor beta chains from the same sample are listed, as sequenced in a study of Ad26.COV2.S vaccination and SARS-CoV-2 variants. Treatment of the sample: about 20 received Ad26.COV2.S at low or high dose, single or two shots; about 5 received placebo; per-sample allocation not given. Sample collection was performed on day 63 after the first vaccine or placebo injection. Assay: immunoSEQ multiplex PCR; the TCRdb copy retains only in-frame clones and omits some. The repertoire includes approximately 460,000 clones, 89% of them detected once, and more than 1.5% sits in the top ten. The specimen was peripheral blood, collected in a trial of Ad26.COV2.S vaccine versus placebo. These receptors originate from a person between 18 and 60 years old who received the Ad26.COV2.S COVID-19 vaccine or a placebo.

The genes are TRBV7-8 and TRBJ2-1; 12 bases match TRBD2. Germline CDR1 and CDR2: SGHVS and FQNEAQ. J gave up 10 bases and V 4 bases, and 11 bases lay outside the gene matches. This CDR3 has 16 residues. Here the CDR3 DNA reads TGTGCCAGCAGCTCAACTCTAGCGGGAGGGTCATACGAGCAGTTCTTC. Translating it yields CASSSTLAGGSYEQFF.

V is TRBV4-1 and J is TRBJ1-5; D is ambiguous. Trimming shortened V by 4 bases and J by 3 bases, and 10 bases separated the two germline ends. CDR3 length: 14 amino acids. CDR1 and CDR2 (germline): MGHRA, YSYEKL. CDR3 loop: CASSLGQPNQPQHF. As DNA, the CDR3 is TGCGCCAGCAGCCTAGGTCAGCCCAATCAGCCCCAGCATTTT.

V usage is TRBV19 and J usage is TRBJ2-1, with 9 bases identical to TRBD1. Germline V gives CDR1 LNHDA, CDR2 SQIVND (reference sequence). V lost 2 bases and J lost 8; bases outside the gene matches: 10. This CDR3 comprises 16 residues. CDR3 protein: CASSITGTGWIDEQFF. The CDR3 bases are TGTGCCAGTAGTATAACGGGGACAGGGTGGATCGATGAGCAGTTCTTC.